This paragraph covers one TCR beta chain sequence. These data come from a study of blood T cell repertoires in COVID-19. The assay was immunoSEQ multiplex PCR, and TCRdb's table has in-frame clones only and misses some. This sample has hundreds of thousands of clones, with around 87% found just once. With 4 bases removed from V and 4 bases from J, the gap between germline ends came to 11 bases. Germline CDR1 and CDR2: MGHRA and YSYEKL. CDR3 length equals 13 residues. The receptor comes from a man aged 40-50 years in a cohort exposed to, infected with or recovered from COVID-19 (not recorded which). The sequencing sample was made of PBMCs or T cells enriched from blood (not recorded which). The V and J genes are TRBV4-1 and TRBJ2-7; D may be TRBD1 (6 bases). CDR3 amino acids: CASSPYREYEQYF. The DNA of the CDR3 is TGCGCCAGCAGCCCCTACAGGGAATACGAGCAGTACTTC.